This T cell receptor beta chain was obtained from a study of blood T cell repertoires in COVID-19. The overall study: The study drew acute and convalescent COVID-19 samples from the United States, Italy and Spain.

Repertoires were generated with immunoSEQ multiplex PCR, while TCRdb's copy carries only in-frame clones and drops some. Of some 400,000 clones detected, 80% to 90% appear once; the ten largest clones hold approximately 1.2%. Cohorts were assigned according to the clinical history that participants reported. Donors in Cohort 3 counted as recovered after two negative PCRs, clearance, or symptom resolution. Looked up from germline, CDR1 is SGHRS and CDR2 is YFSETQ. Trimming took off 6 bases at V and 5 bases at J, with 11 bases between the two ends. The CDR3 extends over 12 amino acids. The TCR was taken from a young man who had recovered from COVID-19. This sequence joins TRBV5-1 and TRBJ1-1; D gene uncertain. Sequencing was done on a sample of PBMCs or T cells enriched from blood (not recorded which). The CDR3 DNA follows: TGCGCCAGCAAGAGGGAAGGGACTGAAGCTTTCTTT. Its translation: CASKREGTEAFF.